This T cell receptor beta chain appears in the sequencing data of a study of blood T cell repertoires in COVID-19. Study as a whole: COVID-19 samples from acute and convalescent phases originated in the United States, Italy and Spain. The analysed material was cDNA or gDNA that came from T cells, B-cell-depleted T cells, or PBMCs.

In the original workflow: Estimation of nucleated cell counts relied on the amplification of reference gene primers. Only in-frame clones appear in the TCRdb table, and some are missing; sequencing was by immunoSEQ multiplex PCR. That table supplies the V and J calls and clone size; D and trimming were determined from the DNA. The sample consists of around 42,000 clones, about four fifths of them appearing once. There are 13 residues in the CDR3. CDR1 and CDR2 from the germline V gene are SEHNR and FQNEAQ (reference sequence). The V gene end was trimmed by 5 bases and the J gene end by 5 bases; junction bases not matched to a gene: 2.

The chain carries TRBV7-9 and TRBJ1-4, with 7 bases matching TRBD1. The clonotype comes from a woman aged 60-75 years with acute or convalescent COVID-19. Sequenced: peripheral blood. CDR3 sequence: CASSRGQNEKLFF. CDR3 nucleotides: TGTGCCAGCAGCCGGGGACAGAATGAAAAACTGTTTTTT.